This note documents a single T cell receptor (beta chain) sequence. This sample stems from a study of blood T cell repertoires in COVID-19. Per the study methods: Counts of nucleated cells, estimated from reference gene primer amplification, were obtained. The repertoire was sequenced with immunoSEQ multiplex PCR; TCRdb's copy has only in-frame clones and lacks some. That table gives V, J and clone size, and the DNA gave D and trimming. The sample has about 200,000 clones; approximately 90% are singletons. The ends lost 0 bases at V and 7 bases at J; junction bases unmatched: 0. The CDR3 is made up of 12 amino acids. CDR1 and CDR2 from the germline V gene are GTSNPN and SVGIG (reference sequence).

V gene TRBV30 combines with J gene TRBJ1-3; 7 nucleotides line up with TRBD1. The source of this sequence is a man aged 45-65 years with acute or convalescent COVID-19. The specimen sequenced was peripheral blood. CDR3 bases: TGTGCCTGGAGTGTACAGGGGAACACCATATATTTT. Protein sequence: CAWSVQGNTIYF. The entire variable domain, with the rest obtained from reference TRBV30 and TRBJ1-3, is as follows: SQTIHQWPATLVQPVGSPLSLECTVEGTSNPNLYWYRQAAGRGLQLLFYSVGIGQISSEVPQNLSASRPQDRQFILSSKKLLLSDSGFYLCAWSVQGNTIYFGEGSWLTVV.